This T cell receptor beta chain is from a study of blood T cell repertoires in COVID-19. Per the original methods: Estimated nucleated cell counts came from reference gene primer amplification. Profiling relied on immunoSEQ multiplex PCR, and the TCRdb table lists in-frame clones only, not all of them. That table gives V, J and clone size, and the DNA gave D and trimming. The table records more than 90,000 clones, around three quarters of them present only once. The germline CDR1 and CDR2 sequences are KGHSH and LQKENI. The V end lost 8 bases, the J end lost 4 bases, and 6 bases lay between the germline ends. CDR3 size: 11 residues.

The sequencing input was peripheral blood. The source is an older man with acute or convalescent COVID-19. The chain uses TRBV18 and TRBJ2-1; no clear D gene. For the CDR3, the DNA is TGTGCCAGCCGCGGTTACAATGAGCAGTTCTTC. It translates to CASRGYNEQFF.